A selection of T cell receptor beta chains follows, all from one sample in a study of blood T cell repertoires in COVID-19. TCRdb's copy holds only in-frame clones and misses some; the assay was immunoSEQ multiplex PCR. The sample has about 360,000 clones, 85% to 90% seen once. The sample was peripheral blood. The receptors were sampled from a human donor in a cohort sampled during active COVID-19. Each CDR3 is given with its conserved first and last residue. D genes are given only for firm matches. Some rows have no size entry. The others give once, few or many, or a class for an expanded clone.

V gene: TRBV19
J gene: TRBJ2-2
clone size: once
D gene: -
CDR3 protein: CASIRDYRYTTNTGELFF
CDR3 DNA: TGTGCCAGTATTAGAGACTACCGATATACTACGAACACCGGGGAGCTGTTTTTT

V gene: TRBV6-5
J gene: TRBJ2-3
clone size: -
D gene: -
CDR3 protein: CASSYSRGWTDTQYF
CDR3 DNA: TGTGCCAGCAGTTACAGCAGGGGTTGGACAGATACGCAGTATTTT

V gene: TRBV23-1
J gene: TRBJ1-2
clone size: -
D gene: -
CDR3 protein: CASSHHREVRGYTF
CDR3 DNA: TGCGCCAGCAGTCACCATCGGGAAGTGAGGGGCTACACCTTC

V gene: TRBV7-8
J gene: TRBJ1-6
clone size: -
D gene: -
CDR3 protein: CASSEGRGLENSPLHF
CDR3 DNA: TGTGCCAGCAGCGAGGGCCGTGGGCTTGAGAATTCACCCCTCCACTTT

V gene: TRBV30
J gene: TRBJ1-2
clone size: -
D gene: -
CDR3 protein: CALNPGKKGGYTF
CDR3 DNA: TGTGCCCTCAATCCCGGGAAGAAGGGCGGCTACACCTTC

V gene: TRBV28
J gene: TRBJ2-1
clone size: once
D gene: -
CDR3 protein: CASSFRSGHNEQFF
CDR3 DNA: TGTGCCAGCAGTTTTCGTAGCGGCCACAATGAGCAGTTCTTC

V gene: TRBV7-9
J gene: TRBJ2-5
clone size: -
D gene: TRBD1
CDR3 protein: CASSAGTGRETQYF
CDR3 DNA: TGTGCCAGCAGCGCCGGGACAGGGAGAGAGACCCAGTACTTC

V gene: TRBV30
J gene: TRBJ1-2
clone size: -
D gene: -
CDR3 protein: CATTDGYTF
CDR3 DNA: TGTGCCACGACAGATGGCTACACCTTC

V gene: TRBV5-1
J gene: TRBJ1-1
clone size: -
D gene: -
CDR3 protein: CASSPLRGSTEAFF
CDR3 DNA: TGCGCCAGCAGCCCATTAAGGGGTTCCACTGAAGCTTTCTTT

V gene: TRBV24-1
J gene: TRBJ2-1
clone size: -
D gene: -
CDR3 protein: CATSDLWASEQFF
CDR3 DNA: TGTGCCACCAGTGATTTGTGGGCCAGTGAGCAGTTCTTC

V gene: TRBV5-1
J gene: TRBJ1-1
clone size: -
D gene: -
CDR3 protein: CASSLEAQGYTEAFF
CDR3 DNA: TGCGCCAGCAGCTTGGAAGCGCAGGGGTACACTGAAGCTTTCTTT

V gene: TRBV27
J gene: TRBJ2-3
clone size: -
D gene: TRBD1
CDR3 protein: CASIPSGYRGPSTDTQYF
CDR3 DNA: TGTGCCAGCATCCCGTCGGGGTACAGGGGCCCTAGCACAGATACGCAGTATTTT

V gene: TRBV3-1/TRBV3-2
J gene: TRBJ2-1
clone size: -
D gene: TRBD2
CDR3 protein: CASSSTGLAHNEQFF
CDR3 DNA: TGTGCCAGCAGTTCAACGGGACTAGCCCACAATGAGCAGTTCTTC

V gene: TRBV27
J gene: TRBJ1-5
clone size: once
D gene: TRBD1
CDR3 protein: CASSLRAGGGLDQPQHF
CDR3 DNA: TGTGCCAGCAGTTTGAGGGCAGGGGGTGGGTTGGATCAGCCCCAGCATTTT

V gene: TRBV25-1
J gene: TRBJ1-2
clone size: -
D gene: -
CDR3 protein: CASSEGGELSYGYTF
CDR3 DNA: TGTGCCAGCAGTGAGGGGGGGGAGCTTAGCTATGGCTACACCTTC

V gene: TRBV7-9
J gene: TRBJ2-1
clone size: -
D gene: -
CDR3 protein: CASSLRTAYNEQFF
CDR3 DNA: TGTGCCAGCAGCTTACGGACAGCATACAATGAGCAGTTCTTC

V gene: TRBV6-2/TRBV6-3
J gene: TRBJ2-1
clone size: -
D gene: -
CDR3 protein: CASSYGVEGGSNEQFF
CDR3 DNA: TGTGCCAGCAGTTACGGTGTCGAAGGGGGTTCCAATGAGCAGTTCTTC

V gene: TRBV12-3/TRBV12-4
J gene: TRBJ2-1
clone size: -
D gene: TRBD2
CDR3 protein: CASSPAGGGEQFF
CDR3 DNA: TGTGCCAGCAGTCCCGCGGGAGGAGGAGAGCAGTTCTTC

V gene: TRBV5-4
J gene: TRBJ2-3
clone size: -
D gene: TRBD2
CDR3 protein: CASSLDGRVADTQYF
CDR3 DNA: TGTGCCAGCAGCTTGGATGGGAGGGTGGCAGATACGCAGTATTTT

V gene: TRBV6-5
J gene: TRBJ2-2
clone size: -
D gene: -
CDR3 protein: CASSPGTPNTGELFF
CDR3 DNA: TGTGCCAGCAGCCCCGGGACTCCTAACACCGGGGAGCTGTTTTTT

V gene: TRBV15
J gene: TRBJ2-1
clone size: -
D gene: -
CDR3 protein: CATSPTKSRSEQFF
CDR3 DNA: TGTGCCACCAGTCCTACTAAGAGCCGAAGTGAGCAGTTCTTC

V gene: TRBV9
J gene: TRBJ2-2
clone size: -
D gene: TRBD2
CDR3 protein: CASSVSGGANTGELFF
CDR3 DNA: TGTGCCAGCAGCGTTAGCGGGGGAGCGAACACCGGGGAGCTGTTTTTT

V gene: TRBV4-1
J gene: TRBJ1-2
clone size: few
D gene: -
CDR3 protein: CASSQGRQGPNYGYTF
CDR3 DNA: TGCGCCAGCAGCCAAGGACGGCAGGGGCCTAACTATGGCTACACCTTC

V gene: TRBV6-5
J gene: TRBJ1-6
clone size: -
D gene: -
CDR3 protein: CASSRQGHHNSPLHF
CDR3 DNA: TGTGCCAGCAGCCGTCAGGGACACCATAATTCACCCCTCCACTTT

V gene: TRBV30
J gene: TRBJ1-4
clone size: -
D gene: TRBD1
CDR3 protein: CAWRQDRGREKLFF
CDR3 DNA: TGTGCCTGGAGACAGGACAGGGGGCGCGAAAAACTGTTTTTT

V gene: TRBV6-5
J gene: TRBJ2-7
clone size: -
D gene: TRBD2
CDR3 protein: CAIWREQTYEQYF
CDR3 DNA: TGTGCCATCTGGCGGGAGCAAACCTACGAGCAGTACTTC

V gene: TRBV5-1
J gene: TRBJ1-1
clone size: -
D gene: TRBD1
CDR3 protein: CASSWTGSDTEAFF
CDR3 DNA: TGCGCCAGCAGCTGGACAGGGTCGGACACTGAAGCTTTCTTT

V gene: TRBV5-1
J gene: TRBJ1-5
clone size: few
D gene: -
CDR3 protein: CASSLDQGGDQPQHF
CDR3 DNA: TGCGCCAGCAGCTTGGATCAGGGAGGAGATCAGCCCCAGCATTTT

V gene: TRBV6-5
J gene: TRBJ2-7
clone size: -
D gene: -
CDR3 protein: CASTQGNEQYF
CDR3 DNA: TGTGCCAGCACCCAGGGAAACGAGCAGTACTTC

V gene: TRBV28
J gene: TRBJ1-1
clone size: -
D gene: -
CDR3 protein: CASKQGTGFANTEAFF
CDR3 DNA: TGTGCCAGCAAGCAGGGCACAGGGTTCGCGAACACTGAAGCTTTCTTT

V gene: TRBV9
J gene: TRBJ2-1
clone size: -
D gene: TRBD2
CDR3 protein: CASSVEASGRVYNEQFF
CDR3 DNA: TGTGCCAGCAGCGTAGAGGCTAGCGGGAGGGTTTACAATGAGCAGTTCTTC

V gene: TRBV28
J gene: TRBJ1-3
clone size: -
D gene: TRBD1
CDR3 protein: CASSSQGSGGNTIYF
CDR3 DNA: TGTGCCAGCAGTTCACAGGGGTCGGGTGGAAACACCATATATTTT

V gene: TRBV4-1
J gene: TRBJ1-5
clone size: -
D gene: -
CDR3 protein: CASSQGTQGSNQPQHF
CDR3 DNA: TGCGCCAGCAGCCAAGGGACGCAGGGTAGCAATCAGCCCCAGCATTTT

V gene: TRBV6-1
J gene: TRBJ1-1
clone size: once
D gene: -
CDR3 protein: CASSDRSSTEAFF
CDR3 DNA: TGTGCCAGCAGTGACAGGTCGAGCACTGAAGCTTTCTTT

V gene: TRBV30
J gene: TRBJ2-7
clone size: -
D gene: TRBD1
CDR3 protein: CAWSITDRGQAYEQYF
CDR3 DNA: TGTGCCTGGAGTATTACGGACAGGGGACAGGCCTACGAGCAGTACTTC

V gene: TRBV3-1/TRBV3-2
J gene: TRBJ2-7
clone size: -
D gene: -
CDR3 protein: CASSQVAASSYEQYF
CDR3 DNA: TGTGCCAGCAGCCAAGTGGCAGCTAGCTCCTACGAGCAGTACTTC

V gene: TRBV12-3/TRBV12-4
J gene: TRBJ1-5
clone size: once
D gene: -
CDR3 protein: CASSLNQPQHF
CDR3 DNA: TGTGCCAGCAGTCTCAATCAGCCCCAGCATTTT

V gene: TRBV6-5
J gene: TRBJ2-7
clone size: -
D gene: TRBD1
CDR3 protein: CASSYLGQGAYEQYF
CDR3 DNA: TGTGCCAGCAGTTACTTGGGACAGGGAGCCTACGAGCAGTACTTC

V gene: TRBV7-2
J gene: TRBJ1-5
clone size: -
D gene: -
CDR3 protein: CASSLHRRTQGYSNQPQHF
CDR3 DNA: TGTGCCAGCAGCTTACATCGACGGACACAGGGTTATAGCAATCAGCCCCAGCATTTT

V gene: TRBV5-4
J gene: TRBJ2-3
clone size: -
D gene: TRBD1
CDR3 protein: CASSQGQTNRVDTQYF
CDR3 DNA: TGTGCCAGCAGCCAGGGACAGACAAATAGGGTAGATACGCAGTATTTT

V gene: TRBV6-1
J gene: TRBJ2-2
clone size: -
D gene: -
CDR3 protein: CASSENGGDPAGELFF
CDR3 DNA: TGTGCCAGCAGTGAAAACGGAGGGGATCCCGCCGGGGAGCTGTTTTTT

V gene: TRBV5-1
J gene: TRBJ1-1
clone size: -
D gene: -
CDR3 protein: CASSDGANTEAFF
CDR3 DNA: TGCGCCAGCAGTGACGGAGCGAACACTGAAGCTTTCTTT

V gene: TRBV15
J gene: TRBJ2-7
clone size: -
D gene: -
CDR3 protein: CATSRKVASYEQYF
CDR3 DNA: TGTGCCACCTCGAGGAAAGTAGCCTCCTACGAGCAGTACTTC

V gene: TRBV3-1/TRBV3-2
J gene: TRBJ1-1
clone size: -
D gene: -
CDR3 protein: CASSQIGRVVAFF
CDR3 DNA: TGTGCCAGCAGCCAAATCGGCAGGGTCGTTGCTTTCTTT

V gene: TRBV7-9
J gene: TRBJ2-1
clone size: -
D gene: TRBD2
CDR3 protein: CASSQLAGGPYNEQFF
CDR3 DNA: TGTGCCAGCAGCCAACTAGCGGGAGGGCCCTACAATGAGCAGTTCTTC

V gene: TRBV19
J gene: TRBJ2-7
clone size: -
D gene: TRBD1
CDR3 protein: CASSPDRGRLAPYEQYF
CDR3 DNA: TGTGCCAGTAGTCCGGACAGGGGAAGACTCGCCCCCTACGAGCAGTACTTC